This T cell receptor (beta chain) is drawn from a study of T cell responses to AZD1222 COVID-19 vaccine (dated by TCRdb to the early 2020s). General notes on the study: AZD1222 recipients whose second dose came at about 4 weeks and those whose second dose came at about 12 weeks were combined into one group, since spike-specific TCR depth and breadth did not differ between the two schedules. TCR sequencing covered over 230 trial participants: nearly 210 given two doses of AZD1222 and about 26 given two doses of MenACWY control vaccine. Trial participants were enrolled by age into subgroups of 18-55, 56-69 and 70-plus years, and around 140, 26 and 57 TCR-sequenced participants, respectively, were included in these subgroups.

Per the germline V gene (reference sequence), MNHEY is the CDR1 and SMNVEV is the CDR2. The CDR3, from cysteine to phenylalanine, totals 15 residues. Left in the record is the CDR3 DNA by itself, 45 bases read in frame from the first base. Trimming at the junction amounts to 0 bases on V and 2 bases on J, and the germline ends lie 9 bases apart. The time point label, read with the paper, signifies: baseline before first vaccination. Vaccinee samples were obtained from the UK trials COV001 and COV002, which included a single-blind randomized controlled phase 2/3 trial of AZD1222 (ChAdOx1 nCoV-19) in healthy adults. For TCRbeta chain sequencing, PBMC samples were collected from trial participants at day 0 and at day 28 after the second dose. The CDR3 regions of human TCRbeta chains were analyzed by immunosequencing. Under the source paper's analysis protocol: Repertoire TCRs were matched against a reference library of SARS-CoV-2-specific TCRs generated with the MIRA antigen-specificity platform. Breadth was defined as the fraction of unique TCRs that were SARS-CoV-2-associated. Depth was defined as the fraction of total T cells that were SARS-CoV-2-associated. Using the MIRA data, every spike-specific TCR was mapped to the spike region that the TCR reacted to and assigned to either a CD4 or a CD8 class. Log10-transformed breadth and depth values were compared by one-way ANOVA with Sidak's multiple comparisons tests. TCRdb's version of the immuneACCESS table is confined to in-frame rearrangements and falls short of the full clone set. An unresolved V gene accounts for under half of the shortfall where checked; the remainder is of unknown origin. V and J calls and clone size are those listed in that table; D and trimming were worked out from the DNA. The sample yields about 100,000 clones; approximately 90% were counted once. The ten largest make up 1.8% of the sample.

As concerns this clone: Which antigen it targets is not known. There are no base qualities to consult, and no much larger clone falls within one base.

The paper as a whole reports these results and caveats: Vaccine-associated CD4 TCRs spanned the whole spike protein, with dominant responses in regions 160-218 and 743-854. Reportedly, close to half of the unique spike-specific TCRs recognized epitopes lying outside the regions that are mutated in the B.1.351 and B.1.1.7 variants. The 56-69-year group was small, and its depth increase did not reach significance, likely because of low power. Participants were mostly white British, with more females than males. The authors suggested clonal diversity may have been underestimated. Because no samples from the day 14 peak response were available, repertoires could be characterized only after the peak T cell response. Conclusions about previously exposed vaccinees were limited because only five to seven AZD1222 recipients were SARS-CoV-2 seropositive at baseline. After two AZD1222 doses, both the breadth and the depth of spike-specific TCRs were significantly higher than at day 0 and than in MenACWY recipients.

The clonotype originates from an adult in good health. The sequence joins TRBV27 to TRBJ2-3, with no reliable assignment of the D segment. The source was peripheral blood, collected on day 0 of AZD1222 vaccination. The CDR3 protein sequence reads: CASSLSDDITDTQYF. The bases read TGTGCCAGCAGTTTATCCGATGATATCACAGATACGCAGTATTTT.